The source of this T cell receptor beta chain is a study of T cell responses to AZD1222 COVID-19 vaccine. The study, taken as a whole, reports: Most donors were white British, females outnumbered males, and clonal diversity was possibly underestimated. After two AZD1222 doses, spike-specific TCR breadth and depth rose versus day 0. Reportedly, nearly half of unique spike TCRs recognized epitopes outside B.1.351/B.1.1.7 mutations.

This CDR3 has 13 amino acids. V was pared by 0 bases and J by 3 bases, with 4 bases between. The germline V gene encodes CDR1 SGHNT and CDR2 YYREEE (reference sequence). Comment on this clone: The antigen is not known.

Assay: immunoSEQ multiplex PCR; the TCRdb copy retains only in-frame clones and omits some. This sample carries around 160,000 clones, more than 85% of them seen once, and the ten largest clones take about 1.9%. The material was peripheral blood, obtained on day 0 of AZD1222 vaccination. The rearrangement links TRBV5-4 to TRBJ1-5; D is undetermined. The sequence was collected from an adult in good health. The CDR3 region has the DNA TGTGCCAGCAGCTTGGACACCAATCAGCCCCAGCATTTT. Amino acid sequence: CASSLDTNQPQHF.